The rows below give T cell receptor beta chains drawn from one sample of a study of metastatic and nonmetastatic thyroid tumors. TCRdb re-called the PCR reads with MiXCR. This table holds 20,000 to 25,000 clones, under 35% found once. Sample: blood. These receptors originate from a female donor with papillary thyroid cancer or a benign thyroid nodule (not recorded which). Some clones in this sample may be carry-over from other donors' samples. The CDR3 runs from the conserved cysteine through the conserved F or W.

V,CDR3
TRBV4-1,CAISLYTSGEGEEYF
TRBV19,CASSRIQGGNQPQHF
TRBV5-6,CASSLGLFLVYEQYF
TRBV15,CATSRDRGTQPQHF
TRBV5-1,CASSPPATGTYNEQFF
TRBV12-3/TRBV12-4,CASSPLPREGTHTQYF
TRBV20-1,CSVPNTGAGTQYF
TRBV11-2,CASSLNRVDTQYF
TRBV6-2/TRBV6-3,CASSYRDLNTEAFF
TRBV4-1,CASSQGGTQAFF
TRBV4-1,CASSQAGGSRTGELFF
TRBV5-1,CASSLQGPEAFF
TRBV5-1,CASSLNEETDKQYF
TRBV5-4,CASYAPGQGGGELFF
TRBV5-8,CASSLGLAGTDTQYF
TRBV28,CASSWGQNYGYTF
TRBV24-1,CATSDGWGREKLFF